Listed below are T cell receptor beta chains from one sample, sequenced in a study of cytomegalovirus exposure and HLA in healthy donors. Using immunoSEQ multiplex PCR, the repertoire was profiled, and TCRdb retains in-frame clones only, with some absent. The sample holds about 140,000 clones, about 83% seen once. Input material: PBMCs. Source of these receptors: a woman in her twenties or thirties in good health and CMV-seronegative. Each CDR3 is given with its conserved first and last residue. The order of the fields is D gene, clone size, J gene, V gene, CDR3 DNA, CDR3 protein. A D gene is named only where the DNA matches it firmly. A row's size may be missing; if present it is once, few, many or a size class.

>NA|NA|TRBJ1-2|TRBV6-6
TGTGCCAGCAGAGAGGACAGCCTCTTCTATGGCTACACCTTC
CASREDSLFYGYTF
>TRBD1|NA|TRBJ2-7|TRBV5-1
TGCGCCAGCAGCCCCCGGGACAGTGCCTACGAGCAGTACTTC
CASSPRDSAYEQYF
>NA|NA|TRBJ1-3|TRBV11-2
TGTGCCAGCAGAGACACAGGGCGCGACACCATATATTTT
CASRDTGRDTIYF
>NA|NA|TRBJ1-2|TRBV5-1
TGCGCCAGCAGCTTGCCTGGGGGCAGGGGTGGCTACACCTTC
CASSLPGGRGGYTF
>TRBD2|few|TRBJ2-7|TRBV9
TGTGCCAGCAGCCCCCATACTAGCGGCTCCTACGAGCAGTACTTC
CASSPHTSGSYEQYF
>NA|NA|TRBJ1-1|TRBV5-4
TGTGCCAGCAGCTCAGGGGTCATGAACACTGAAGCTTTCTTT
CASSSGVMNTEAFF
>NA|NA|TRBJ2-5|TRBV7-8
TGTGCCAGCAGCCGGGGGAACCAAGAGACCCAGTACTTC
CASSRGNQETQYF
>NA|once|TRBJ1-5|TRBV5-1
TGCGCCAGCAGCTTAGGAGTTTTGGAAAGCAATCAGCCCCAGCATTTT
CASSLGVLESNQPQHF
>TRBD1|NA|TRBJ1-6|TRBV2
TGTGCCAGCACCGCTTCGACAGGGCCACGGTCACCCCTCCACTTT
CASTASTGPRSPLHF
>NA|few|TRBJ1-5|TRBV12-5
TGTGCTAGTGGCCACGGAGGTGGTAGCAATCAGCCCCAGCATTTT
CASGHGGGSNQPQHF
>TRBD1|once|TRBJ1-2|TRBV2
TGTGCCAGCAGTGAGGGACAGGGAACCTATGGCTACACCTTC
CASSEGQGTYGYTF
>TRBD1|NA|TRBJ1-1|TRBV18
TGTGCCAGCTCACCACCTACAGGGGGAAGCACTGAAGCTTTCTTT
CASSPPTGGSTEAFF
>TRBD1|NA|TRBJ1-5|TRBV6-5
TGTGCCAGCAGTCCACAGGGGGTGGGCAATCAGCCCCAGCATTTT
CASSPQGVGNQPQHF
>NA|few|TRBJ2-1|TRBV4-1
TGCGCCAGCAGCCAAAGCTCCCCACCGCAGTTCTTC
CASSQSSPPQFF
>NA|many|TRBJ1-2|TRBV5-1
TGCGCCAGCAGCCCCATGGGTCCCTACGACTCTAACTATGGCTACACCTTC
CASSPMGPYDSNYGYTF
>TRBD1|NA|TRBJ1-1|TRBV4-2
TGTGCCAGCAGCCAAACCACGACAGGGATCGGGACTGAAGCTTTCTTT
CASSQTTTGIGTEAFF
>NA|NA|TRBJ2-7|TRBV2
TGTGCCAGCAGCCGGGACAACTCCTACGAGCAGTACTTC
CASSRDNSYEQYF
>NA|NA|TRBJ1-5|TRBV10-2
TGCGCCAGCAGTGAATCGGACACAGATCAGCCCCAGCATTTT
CASSESDTDQPQHF
>TRBD1|NA|TRBJ1-1|TRBV5-4
TGTGCCAGCAGCTTCGGGACAGGGGATGAAAATATTGAAGCTTTCTTT
CASSFGTGDENIEAFF
>TRBD1|NA|TRBJ1-1|TRBV6-6
TGTGCCAGCAGACGACAGGGGGGCACTGAAGCTTTCTTT
CASRRQGGTEAFF
>NA|NA|TRBJ2-7|TRBV5-6
TGTGCCAGCAGCTTAAGGGCACCACTAACAGGGAAAGAGCAGTACTTC
CASSLRAPLTGKEQYF
>TRBD1|NA|TRBJ2-7|TRBV5-1
TGCGCCAGCAGCTCTGGCGGGACAGGGTCCTACGAGCAGTACTTC
CASSSGGTGSYEQYF
>NA|NA|TRBJ2-5|TRBV5-4
TGTGCCAGCAGCCAGGAGGCACAACAACATCAAGAGACCCAGTACTTC
CASSQEAQQHQETQYF
>TRBD2|once|TRBJ2-1|TRBV28
TGTGCCAGCGGTATTCAACTAGCGGGTTACAATGAGCAGTTCTTC
CASGIQLAGYNEQFF
>NA|NA|TRBJ2-7|TRBV7-7
TGTGCCAGCAGCTTAGAGTTCGGCGGCGAGCAGTACTTC
CASSLEFGGEQYF
>TRBD2|NA|TRBJ2-3|TRBV27
TGTGCCAGCAGTCCAACACCCCCGGGGGCGGGGGGCCCAGATACGCAGTATTTT
CASSPTPPGAGGPDTQYF
>TRBD2|once|TRBJ2-3|TRBV7-6
TGTGCCAGCAGCGTGGGCCCCAGCGGGGGGGCAGTCAATACGCAGTATTTT
CASSVGPSGGAVNTQYF
>TRBD1|NA|TRBJ1-5|TRBV7-8
TGTGCCAGCAGCCCCGGACAGGGGGTGTACTTTAGCAATCAGCCCCAGCATTTT
CASSPGQGVYFSNQPQHF
>NA|few|TRBJ1-5|TRBV2
TGTGCCAGCAGGAGACAGGACAATCAGCCCCAGCATTTT
CASRRQDNQPQHF
>TRBD2|NA|TRBJ2-1|TRBV29-1
TGCAGCGTTGAAGTTTCTTTTGGCGGGGGGGCGGATGAGCAGTTCTTC
CSVEVSFGGGADEQFF
>NA|NA|TRBJ1-1|TRBV5-1
TGCGCCAGCAGCTTGGCCTACGGGGGGCGGAAGAACACTGAAGCTTTCTTT
CASSLAYGGRKNTEAFF
>TRBD1|NA|TRBJ2-1|TRBV5-1
TGCGCCAGCAGCTTGGAGGGACAGGCGTACAATGAGCAGTTCTTC
CASSLEGQAYNEQFF
>NA|NA|TRBJ1-6|TRBV14
TGTGCCAGCAGCCAAGTTTCCTTGGGGGGGGGTTCACCCCTCCACTTT
CASSQVSLGGGSPLHF
>TRBD1|NA|TRBJ1-5|TRBV7-2
TGTGCCAGCAGCGAGGACAGGGTGCACCAGCCCCAGCATTTT
CASSEDRVHQPQHF
>NA|few|TRBJ2-5|TRBV20-1
TGCAGTGCTAGAGGGCTGGAGACCCAGTACTTC
CSARGLETQYF
>NA|NA|TRBJ2-7|TRBV6-5
TGTGCCTCCGGGGTTAGGGGGTGGGACGAGCAGTACTTC
CASGVRGWDEQYF
>NA|NA|TRBJ1-1|TRBV19
TGTGCCAGTAGTCAACAGGGACTAGGGAACACTGAAGCTTTCTTT
CASSQQGLGNTEAFF
>NA|NA|TRBJ1-6|TRBV5-4
TGTGCCAGCAGCTCGAGCCTATCCTATTCACCCCTCCACTTT
CASSSSLSYSPLHF
>NA|many|TRBJ1-1|TRBV30
TGTGCCTGGAGTCGGACTTGGGGCACTGAAGCTTTCTTT
CAWSRTWGTEAFF
>TRBD2|once|TRBJ2-1|TRBV7-2
TGTGCCAGCAGCTATACTAGCGGGGGGGTTTATGAGCAGTTCTTC
CASSYTSGGVYEQFF
>TRBD1|NA|TRBJ2-1|TRBV7-9
TGTGCCAGCAGCTTTACCGGACAGGGGGCACTCTACAATGAGCAGTTCTTC
CASSFTGQGALYNEQFF